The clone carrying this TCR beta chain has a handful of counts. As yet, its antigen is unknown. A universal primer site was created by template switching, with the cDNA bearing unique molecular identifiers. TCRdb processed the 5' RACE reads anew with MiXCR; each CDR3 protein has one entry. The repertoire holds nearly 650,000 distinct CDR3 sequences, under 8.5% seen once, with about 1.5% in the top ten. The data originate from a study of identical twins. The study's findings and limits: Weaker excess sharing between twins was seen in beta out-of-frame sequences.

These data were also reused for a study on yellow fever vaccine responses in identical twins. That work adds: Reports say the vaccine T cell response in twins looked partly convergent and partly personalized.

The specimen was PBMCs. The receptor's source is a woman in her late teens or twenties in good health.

The CDR3, as DNA: TGTGCCAGCAGTTTGGCGCGGACCCTGGGAGAGACCCAGTACTTC. Protein product: CASSLARTLGETQYF. The genes are TRBV12-3 or TRBV12-4 and TRBJ2-5, with D hard to call. V was cut by 3 bases and J by 4 bases, with 15 bases left in between. The CDR3 consists of 15 residues.